A selection of T cell receptor beta chains follows, all from one sample in a study of OX40 agonist ivuxolimab in advanced cancers. The data were produced by immunoSEQ multiplex PCR, yet TCRdb's version contains in-frame clones alone and is incomplete. The data contain around 70,000 clones, roughly 84% of them singletons. The starting material was CD4+ or CD8+ T cells sorted from blood, obtained in a trial of the OX40 agonist ivuxolimab. The receptor set was obtained from an adult with an advanced solid tumor such as melanoma, head and neck, liver or kidney cancer. Both conserved end residues are part of each CDR3. The order of the fields is V gene, clone size, D gene, J gene, CDR3 DNA, CDR3 protein. The D gene is left open where the match is weak. Clone size appears in some rows only: once, few, many, or a class for an expanded clone.

>TRBV5-4|-|-|TRBJ1-1
TGTGCCAGCAGCTTACAAAAGTCGTTGAACACTGAAGCTTTCTTT
CASSLQKSLNTEAFF
>TRBV4-2|-|TRBD2|TRBJ2-1
TGTGCCAGCACCCAGGGTGCGGGAGGGGCCGCAAATGAGCAGTTCTTC
CASTQGAGGAANEQFF
>TRBV7-8|-|-|TRBJ2-1
TGTGCCAGCAGCGCAACGGCGGGGACCCATGAGCAGTTCTTC
CASSATAGTHEQFF
>TRBV29-1|-|-|TRBJ1-2
TGCAGCGTTGGTCCAGGGGTGGGCCCTAACTATGGCTACACCTTC
CSVGPGVGPNYGYTF
>TRBV7-9|-|TRBD1|TRBJ1-4
TGTGCCAGCAGCTTAGGGACAGGGGACGGTTTTGAAAAACTGTTTTTT
CASSLGTGDGFEKLFF
>TRBV27|-|-|TRBJ2-7
TGTGCCAGCAGTTTGTTACAGGGAAACTACGAGCAGTACTTC
CASSLLQGNYEQYF
>TRBV2|-|-|TRBJ1-2
TGTGCCAGCAGTGAAGAAACAGGGAGCTATGGCTACACCTTC
CASSEETGSYGYTF
>TRBV2|-|-|TRBJ2-5
TGTGCCAGCAGAGGAGGAATGGAGACCCAGTACTTC
CASRGGMETQYF
>TRBV28|-|-|TRBJ1-5
TGTGCCAGCAGTTTTGAGTTAGCGGCAGTTTATAGCAATCAGCCCCAGCATTTT
CASSFELAAVYSNQPQHF
>TRBV7-9|-|-|TRBJ2-3
TGTGCCAGCAGCCCCTCGGCAGATACGCAGTATTTT
CASSPSADTQYF
>TRBV7-6|few|-|TRBJ1-2
TGTGCCAGCAGCTTAGACAGGAGCTATGGCTACACCTTC
CASSLDRSYGYTF
>TRBV29-1|-|-|TRBJ1-1
TGCAGCGTGATGTCAGGGTTGGACACTGAAGCTTTCTTT
CSVMSGLDTEAFF
>TRBV13|-|-|TRBJ2-7
TGTGCCAGCAGCTTACGAAGCTCCGAGCAGTACTTC
CASSLRSSEQYF
>TRBV30|-|-|TRBJ1-1
TGTGCCTGGAGTGTTCCGTCTATGAACACTGAAGCTTTCTTT
CAWSVPSMNTEAFF
>TRBV28|-|-|TRBJ1-5
TGTGCCAGCACCTCTGGGCCTAAACCCCAGCATTTT
CASTSGPKPQHF
>TRBV7-9|-|TRBD1|TRBJ2-5
TGTGCCAGCAGCTCAGGACAGGGGCGGGGGGAGACCCAGTACTTC
CASSSGQGRGETQYF
>TRBV19|-|TRBD2|TRBJ2-7
TGTGCCAGTAGTACCGGGACTAGCGGGAGAGCATACGAGCAGTACTTC
CASSTGTSGRAYEQYF
>TRBV2|few|-|TRBJ1-1
TGTGCCAGTACTTTGGGATTCGGGAGATCCGAAGCTTTCTTT
CASTLGFGRSEAFF
>TRBV5-1|-|-|TRBJ2-1
TGCGCCAGCAGCACACTTACAGGACAGAGCAATGAGCAGTTCTTC
CASSTLTGQSNEQFF
>TRBV10-1|-|-|TRBJ1-6
TGCGCCAGCAGTGAGTCTAGGGGGGGGCAGGTAAATTCACCCCTCCACTTT
CASSESRGGQVNSPLHF
>TRBV19|-|TRBD2|TRBJ2-1
TGTGCCAGTAGTAGCTTAGCGGGGGGTAATGAGCAGTTCTTC
CASSSLAGGNEQFF
>TRBV28|-|-|TRBJ2-6
TGTGCCATCATAGTGGGACACTCCCAAGAGAGGTCTGGGGCCAACGTCCTGACTTTC
CAIIVGHSQERSGANVLTF
>TRBV6-1|-|-|TRBJ2-2
TGTGCCAGCAGTGATCAGGACAGCGGGGAGCTGTTTTTT
CASSDQDSGELFF
>TRBV28|-|-|TRBJ2-7
TGTGCCACTGAGAAGACGGACCTCTACGAGCAGTACTTC
CATEKTDLYEQYF
>TRBV29-1|-|-|TRBJ1-5
TGCAGCGTTGCCCCAGGGGTATTGGGCCAGCCCCAGCATTTT
CSVAPGVLGQPQHF
>TRBV29-1|-|-|TRBJ2-7
TGCAGCGCCCGACCCCACGGGGGCTACGAGCAGTACTTC
CSARPHGGYEQYF
>TRBV7-2|-|-|TRBJ2-5
TGTGCCAGCAGCTTAGTTCAGCAAGAGACCCAGTACTTC
CASSLVQQETQYF
>TRBV29-1|-|TRBD1|TRBJ1-4
TGCAGCGTTGGACAGGGGGAGGAAAAACTGTTTTTT
CSVGQGEEKLFF
>TRBV30|-|TRBD1|TRBJ1-6
TGTGCCTCCTTACTCGACAGGGTCCGGTCACCCCTCCACTTT
CASLLDRVRSPLHF
>TRBV7-6|-|-|TRBJ2-3
TGTGCCAGCAGCCGGGACTCCGTTACGCAGTATTTT
CASSRDSVTQYF
>TRBV7-2|-|TRBD2|TRBJ2-1
TGTGCCAGCAGCTTAGACCCCGGGACTAGGGAGCAGTTCTTC
CASSLDPGTREQFF